The subject of this entry is one TCR beta chain. Its antigen is still unknown. The data belong to a study of cytomegalovirus exposure and HLA in healthy donors. Whole-study results and caveats: Confirmation was obtained in vitro that three CMV-associated chains are specific for CMV antigens. In the roughly 120 validation repertoires, around 95% of cluster scores exceeded 0, per a later analysis. Researchers counted about 150 TCR beta chains as cytomegalovirus-associated.

Trimming removed 5 bases from V and 7 bases from J, with 21 bases in between. The CDR3 loop spans 16 amino acids. Germline assignment: CDR1 LNHDA and CDR2 SQIVND (reference sequence). Sequencing was performed with immunoSEQ multiplex PCR; in TCRdb, only in-frame clones are kept and a portion is missing. The table has more than 250,000 clones, approximately 90% seen once. The chain combines TRBV19 with TRBJ1-5, with D hard to call. Material: PBMCs. This sequence was found in a woman aged 18-35 years in good health and CMV-seronegative. CDR3 nucleotides: TGTGCCAGTAGTCCCTACAGCACTTTAAGACGGCAGCCCCAGCATTTT. Translated, it gives CASSPYSTLRRQPQHF.